The next 2 T cell receptor beta chains were all read from a single sample in a study of blood T cells in healthy people across ages. Next came a second PCR, run for roughly 6 to 11 cycles, which used a sample-barcoded 5' primer along with a J-beta primer mix. TCRdb itself ran the 5' RACE reads through MiXCR, one entry per CDR3 protein. The repertoire holds approximately 800,000 distinct CDR3 sequences, about half seen once, with 18% in the top ten. Sequencing was carried out using blood. The receptors stem from a man older than 75 in good health.

This clonotype was observed a handful of times. The chain carries TRBV7-9 and TRBJ2-7, with 14 bases lining up with TRBD2. Germline V gene lookup returns CDR1 SEHNR and CDR2 FQNEAQ (reference sequence). This CDR3 has 17 amino acids. V dropped 3 bases and J dropped 1; count of bases not matched to a gene: 5. CDR3 nucleotides: TGTGCCAGCAGCTTTGGTGGGACTAGCGGGAGATCCTACGAGCAGTACTTC. Amino acid sequence: CASSFGGTSGRSYEQYF.

The chain has TRBV7-8 and TRBJ2-1, with TRBD2 matching over 11 bases. The CDR3 has 14 residues. Looked up from germline, CDR1 is SGHVS and CDR2 is FQNEAQ. Losses at the gene ends were 2 bases for V and 15 bases for J; bases not matched to a gene: 9. For the CDR3, the DNA is TGTGCCAGCAGCTTAACAACTAGCGGGAGTTTAATGTTCTTC. It is translated as CASSLTTSGSLMFF. Complete variable domain (other parts from reference TRBV7-8 and TRBJ2-1): GAGVSQSPRYKVAKRGQDVALRCDPISGHVSLFWYQQALGQGPEFLTYFQNEAQLDKSGLPSDRFFAERPEGSVSTLKIQRTQQEDSAVYLCASSLTTSGSLMFFGPGTRLTVL.